This T cell receptor (beta chain) was captured in a study of T cell responses to AZD1222 COVID-19 vaccine. Study-level results: The reported proportion of spike-specific TCRs targeting unmutated variant regions was nearly half. Spike-specific TCR breadth and depth went up after people got two AZD1222 doses. After the peak T cell response, and only then, were repertoires sampled.

Germline lookup yields CDR1 LNHNV and CDR2 YYDKDF (reference sequence). The CDR3 length is 14 residues. Trimming cost V 2 bases and J 4 bases, with 9 bases left between them. Measured with immunoSEQ multiplex PCR; TCRdb has only the in-frame clones, and not every one. The table has roughly 170,000 clones, approximately 91% seen once. Comment on this clone: Its antigen is currently unknown.

The chain uses TRBV15 and TRBJ1-3; D unclear. Source: peripheral blood, taken on day 0 of AZD1222 vaccination. The clonotype was recovered from an adult in good health. The CDR3 coding sequence is TGTGCCACCAGCAGATCGACACTCGGAAACACCATATATTTT. Amino acids: CATSRSTLGNTIYF.